This TCR beta chain is drawn from a study of early T cells in non-severe SARS-CoV-2 infection. As for the study in general: The study sequenced bulk RNA from unsorted whole blood, with chains unpaired. Study-level findings and limits: A preference for anti-spike CD8 responses marked VDJdb matching, which missed private and CD4 specificities.

Unique molecular identifiers were affixed to single, distinct cDNA molecules. TCRdb re-called the 5' RACE reads through MiXCR, storing one row per CDR3 protein. The sample comprises about 34,000 distinct CDR3 sequences, 7.1% of which are singletons, and approximately 13% rests with the top ten. This clonotype was picked up many times. Its antigen is not known. This TCR was recovered from an adult who was a healthcare worker with PCR-confirmed SARS-CoV-2 infection or an uninfected control (not recorded which). The source material was whole blood, sampled at baseline.

CDR3 sequence: CASSEGQGANSPLHF. In DNA, the CDR3 is TGTGCCAGCAGCGAAGGACAGGGAGCCAATTCACCCCTCCACTTT. This chain links TRBV5-4 with TRBJ1-6; 8 positions agree with TRBD1. The CDR3 runs 15 residues. The V and J ends lost 4 bases and 7 bases, in that order; junction bases with no gene match: 7. Germline CDR1 is SGHNT and CDR2 is YYREEE (reference sequence).